The rows below give T cell receptor beta chains drawn from one sample of a study of vaccination and CD4 T cells after COVID-19. One entry per CDR3 protein results from TCRdb running MiXCR on the PCR reads. The sample carries approximately 36,000 distinct CDR3 sequences, 36% recorded once. The source material was CD4+ T cells from blood, sampled about 7 months after SARS-CoV-2 vaccination. The receptors were gathered from a human donor who had recovered from COVID-19. The CDR3 runs from the conserved cysteine through the conserved F or W. D genes are given only for firm matches. Rows give clone size only sometimes, using once, few, many, or a class for an expanded clone.

>14|TRBJ2-3|TRBD2|.|TRBV6-1
CASKEGLALDTQYF
TGTGCCAGCAAGGAAGGACTAGCTTTAGATACGCAGTATTTT
>13|TRBJ2-5|.|.|TRBV2
CASSGAAQETQYF
TGTGCCAGCAGTGGAGCGGCCCAAGAGACCCAGTACTTC
>14|TRBJ2-1|TRBD2|.|TRBV29-1
CSERSGSISSEQFF
TGCAGCGAGCGTAGCGGGAGTATTTCTTCCGAGCAGTTCTTC
>16|TRBJ2-4|.|few|TRBV7-8
CASSSGPDRTVNIQYF
TGTGCCAGCAGCTCCGGACCCGATAGGACTGTAAACATTCAGTACTTC
>14|TRBJ2-5|.|few|TRBV7-7
CASSPRSTQETQYF
TGTGCCAGCAGCCCCCGCTCTACCCAAGAGACCCAGTACTTC
>14|TRBJ1-1|TRBD1|.|TRBV18
CASSLDRGDTEAFF
TGTGCCAGCTCACTGGACAGGGGTGACACTGAAGCTTTCTTT
>14|TRBJ2-7|TRBD1|.|TRBV7-8
CASSVGTGDYEQYF
TGTGCCAGCAGCGTAGGGACAGGTGACTACGAGCAGTACTTC
>16|TRBJ1-5|.|.|TRBV6-2/TRBV6-3
CASSYSKGYSNQPQHF
TGTGCCAGCAGTTACTCGAAAGGATATAGCAATCAGCCCCAGCATTTT
>16|TRBJ2-1|.|.|TRBV10-2
CASSESGGHSYNEQFF
TGCGCCAGCAGTGAGTCAGGGGGTCACTCCTACAATGAGCAGTTCTTC
>19|TRBJ2-3|TRBD2|few|TRBV28
CASSLPLPRLAGSTDTQYF
TGTGCCAGCAGTTTACCCCTGCCCCGACTAGCGGGGAGCACAGATACGCAGTATTTT
>14|TRBJ2-5|.|.|TRBV30
CATDREGLRETQYF
TGTGCCACCGACAGGGAGGGCCTCCGAGAGACCCAGTACTTC
>13|TRBJ1-1|.|.|TRBV7-3
CASSLTMNTEAFF
TGTGCCAGCAGCTTAACAATGAACACTGAAGCTTTCTTT
>15|TRBJ2-2|TRBD2|few|TRBV20-1
CSAPRVAGRTGELFF
TGCAGTGCCCCCCGAGTAGCGGGTAGGACCGGGGAGCTGTTTTTT
>12|TRBJ2-7|.|.|TRBV2
CASRAQTYEQYF
TGTGCCAGCAGGGCCCAAACTTACGAGCAGTACTTC
>15|TRBJ2-5|TRBD2|few|TRBV24-1
CATSDSRLAGETQYF
TGTGCCACCAGTGACTCCAGACTAGCGGGAGAGACCCAGTACTTC
>13|TRBJ1-2|.|once|TRBV10-3
CAISETGPGGYTF
TGTGCCATCAGTGAAACAGGTCCTGGGGGCTACACCTTC
>14|TRBJ2-5|TRBD2|.|TRBV11-3
CASSRGRGRETQYF
TGTGCCAGCAGCCGAGGGAGGGGTCGAGAGACCCAGTACTTC
>11|TRBJ2-5|.|.|TRBV20-1
CSKARRETQYF
TGCAGTAAAGCTCGACGGGAGACCCAGTACTTC
>14|TRBJ1-1|TRBD1|few|TRBV5-4
CASRRQGGNTEAFF
TGTGCCAGCAGGAGACAGGGGGGGAACACTGAAGCTTTCTTT
>11|TRBJ2-1|TRBD2|medium-sized|TRBV20-1
CSLDSGREQFF
TGCAGTCTTGATAGCGGGAGGGAGCAGTTCTTC
>17|TRBJ2-1|.|.|TRBV15
CATSRDPLRGDYNEQFF
TGTGCCACCAGCAGAGATCCTTTGAGGGGGGACTACAATGAGCAGTTCTTC
>15|TRBJ2-3|TRBD2|.|TRBV27
CASSSGGGSTDTQYF
TGTGCCAGCAGTTCCGGGGGGGGGAGCACAGATACGCAGTATTTT
>13|TRBJ2-4|TRBD1|.|TRBV27
CASSRQGPNIQYF
TGTGCCAGCAGCCGACAGGGTCCAAACATTCAGTACTTC
>13|TRBJ2-3|.|.|TRBV27
CASSGFRGDTQYF
TGTGCCAGCAGTGGGTTCAGGGGAGATACGCAGTATTTT
>14|TRBJ2-5|TRBD1|.|TRBV6-2/TRBV6-3
CASSYRDREETQYF
TGTGCCAGCAGTTACCGGGACAGGGAAGAGACCCAGTACTTC